Below, 11 T cell receptor beta chains from the same sample are listed, as sequenced in a study of blood T cell repertoires in COVID-19. Method: immunoSEQ multiplex PCR; TCRdb's copy keeps in-frame clones and lacks some. The profile covers about 130,000 clones, with around 80% appearing a single time and roughly 2.2% taken by the ten largest. Sample: PBMCs or T cells enriched from blood (not recorded which). The receptor set was obtained from a man aged 40-49 years with acute COVID-19.

A remark on this clone: The sample contains more than one DNA sequence encoding this CDR3. The rearrangement joins TRBV30 to TRBJ1-5; no reliable D call. The germline gives CDR1 GTSNPN, CDR2 SVGIG (reference sequence). V was clipped by 0 bases and J by 2 bases, with 5 bases between them. The CDR3 is made up of 13 amino acids. This CDR3 reads CAWSVTGNQPQHF. The CDR3 DNA is TGTGCCTGGAGTGTAACAGGCAATCAGCCCCAGCATTTT.

This rearrangement joins TRBV7-3 to TRBJ1-1; possible D gene TRBD1, 6 bases. The germline gives CDR1 SGHTA, CDR2 FQGTGA. Trimming cost V 4 bases and J 8 bases, with 17 bases left between them. This CDR3 contains 14 residues. The CDR3 DNA sequence: TGTGCCAGCAGCTCCGGAGGACAGTCGATCGAAGCTTTCTTT. Translating it yields CASSSGGQSIEAFF.

The V gene is TRBV12-2, the J gene TRBJ2-2; the DNA was not used to check the table's D call, TRBD2. TRBV12-2 is designated a pseudogene. This CDR3 is built from 14 residues. The CDR3 DNA reads as TGTGCAAGAAAGCGGGGGGTGTACACCGGGGAGCTGTTTTTT. Its protein product is CARKRGVYTGELFF.

The genes are TRBV2 and TRBJ1-2, with 10 bases aligning to TRBD1. V shed 2 bases, J shed 4 bases, and the junction held 4 bases outside the gene matches. Per the germline V gene, CDR1 is SNHLY and CDR2 is FYNNEI. CDR3 size: 15 residues. CDR3 nucleotide sequence: TGTGCCAGCAGTGAAATCGGGACAGGGGTCTATGGCTACACCTTC. Residues: CASSEIGTGVYGYTF.

The gene calls are TRBV30 and TRBJ1-2, with D possibly matching TRBD1 (6 bases). V lost 2 bases, J lost 8 bases, and 9 bases lay in between. CDR1 and CDR2 from the germline V gene are GTSNPN and SVGIG (reference sequence). This CDR3 has 11 amino acids. For the CDR3, the DNA is TGTGCCTGGAGTCACAGGGAGGGCTACACCTTC. Amino acid sequence: CAWSHREGYTF.

This clone was counted between two and nine times. The chain recombines TRBV2 with TRBJ2-3, with 10 bases that match TRBD1. The germline gives CDR1 SNHLY, CDR2 FYNNEI. V shed 2 bases, J shed 5 bases, and the junction held 4 bases outside the gene matches. The CDR3 has 15 residues. CDR3 in amino acids: CASSETGTGEDTQYF. The CDR3 DNA is TGTGCCAGCAGTGAAACCGGGACAGGGGAAGATACGCAGTATTTT.

About this clone: At one boundary the junction diverges from the germline segment, which might be a read error. This chain connects TRBV6-5 to TRBJ2-1, with 12 nucleotides matching TRBD2. Germline V gives CDR1 MNHEY, CDR2 SVGAGI. This CDR3 comprises 15 residues. DNA of the CDR3: TGTGCCAGCAGTGACTCGACTAGCGGGAGAAATGAGCAGTTCTTC. Amino acids: CASSDSTSGRNEQFF.

The rearrangement joins TRBV6-5 to TRBJ2-7; 8 bases are a match to TRBD1. The germline V gene encodes CDR1 MNHEY and CDR2 SVGAGI. The CDR3 totals 14 residues. V was clipped by 2 bases and J by 4 bases; unmatched bases: 4. Here the CDR3 DNA reads TGTGCCAGCAGTTACGGCGGACAGGGTTACGAGCAGTACTTC. This codes for CASSYGGQGYEQYF.

This clone was seen only once. The rearrangement links TRBV6-5 to TRBJ2-2, with TRBD2 as a possible D gene (6 bases). This CDR3 has 15 residues. Germline lookup yields CDR1 MNHEY and CDR2 SVGAGI. V dropped 8 bases and J dropped 5 bases, with 18 bases sitting between them. The CDR3 is CASGGLGVGTGELFF. As DNA, the CDR3 is TGTGCCAGCGGGGGGTTGGGAGTAGGGACCGGGGAGCTGTTTTTT.

On this clone itself: A junction end diverges from the germline sequence, so it may reflect a read error. This rearrangement joins TRBV6-5 to TRBJ2-5; 14 bases are shared with TRBD2. This CDR3 region has 15 residues. The germline CDR1 and CDR2 sequences are MNHEY and SVGAGI. CDR3 sequence: CASRGTSGGQGTQYF. Written as DNA, the CDR3 is TGTGCCAGCAGGGGGACTAGCGGGGGACAAGGGACCCAGTACTTC.

The chain couples TRBV18 to TRBJ1-3; a weak D match, TRBD1 (6 bases). Germline values: CDR1 KGHSH, CDR2 LQKENI. The V end was cut by 0 bases, the J end by 0 bases, with 12 bases between. The CDR3 has 17 residues. Written as DNA, the CDR3 is TGTGCCAGCTCACCACCTAGTACAGGGCCCTCTGGAAACACCATATATTTT. Translating gives CASSPPSTGPSGNTIYF. Looking up the rest from reference TRBV18 and TRBJ1-3 gives the full variable domain: NAGVMQNPRHLVRRRGQEARLRCSPMKGHSHVYWYRQLPEEGLKFMVYLQKENIIDESGMPKERFSAEFPKEGPSILRIQQVVRGDSAAYFCASSPPSTGPSGNTIYFGEGSWLTVV.